These 32 T cell receptor beta chains were sequenced from one sample in a study of blood T cell repertoires in COVID-19. Libraries were prepared by immunoSEQ multiplex PCR; TCRdb keeps only in-frame clonotypes and omits some of them. This sample yields approximately 200,000 clones, of which roughly 77% are seen a single time; about an eighth belongs to the top ten. The sample taken for sequencing was peripheral blood. The receptors were gathered from a woman of 80 years or more with COVID-19, enrolled during active disease.

CDR3 protein: CSVEKGAASTDTQYF. The CDR3 DNA is TGCAGCGTTGAGAAGGGGGCAGCTAGCACAGATACGCAGTATTTT. The V gene is TRBV29-1, the J gene TRBJ2-3, with TRBD1 matching 7 bases. Looked up from germline, CDR1 is SQVTM and CDR2 is ANQGSEA. CDR3 length: 15 amino acids. V trimming: 3 bases; J trimming: 0 bases; junction bases outside the gene matches: 6.

The rearrangement links TRBV6-2 or TRBV6-3 to TRBJ1-2; no definite D call. V lost 5 bases and J lost 2, with 9 bases in between. Germline assignment: CDR1 MNHEY and CDR2 SVGEGT. CDR3 size: 13 residues. CDR3 in amino acids: CASSDGVNYGYTF. CDR3 nucleotide sequence: TGTGCCAGCAGTGACGGGGTCAACTATGGCTACACCTTC.

This rearrangement joins TRBV27 to TRBJ1-1; 8 nucleotides align to TRBD1. The V gene's germline CDR1 is MNHEY and CDR2 SMNVEV (reference sequence). CDR3 length: 12 residues. Trimming cost V 5 bases and J 8 bases; bases outside gene matches: 4. The CDR3 is CASSPTGVEAFF. The CDR3 DNA follows: TGTGCCAGCAGTCCGACAGGGGTCGAAGCTTTCTTT.

The V call is TRBV7-3, the J call TRBJ2-2, with TRBD1 matching 9 bases. CDR1 is SGHTA and CDR2 is FQGTGA in the germline V gene. The length of the CDR3 is 15 residues. J was trimmed by 3 bases and V by 3 bases; bases with no gene match: 2. The CDR3 is CASSFGTGYTGELFF. In nucleotides, the CDR3 is TGTGCCAGCAGCTTCGGGACAGGGTACACCGGGGAGCTGTTTTTT.

V gene TRBV24-1 combines with J gene TRBJ1-5, with no clear D. CDR1 is KGHDR, CDR2 SFDVKD, per germline. The CDR3 contains 15 residues. V shed 4 bases and J shed 2 bases, with 11 bases lying between them. The CDR3 bases are TGTGCCACCAGTGAAAACGGGGTTGGCAATCAGCCCCAGCATTTT. Its protein product is CATSENGVGNQPQHF.

With respect to this clone: Other nucleotide sequences from this sample produce the same CDR3. The chain recombines TRBV27 with TRBJ2-3; D might be TRBD2 (6 bases). The germline gives CDR1 MNHEY, CDR2 SMNVEV (reference sequence). Between the trimmed V and J ends, which lost 2 bases and 4 bases, there was a span of 10 bases. This CDR3 contains 14 residues. This chain's CDR3 is CASSLGRGADTQYF. In DNA, the CDR3 is TGTGCCAGCAGTTTAGGGCGGGGCGCAGATACGCAGTATTTT.

The chain employs TRBV21-1 and TRBJ2-3; the table names TRBD1, a call not compared with the DNA. TRBV21-1 is designated a pseudogene. The CDR3 is made up of 14 amino acids. CDR3 sequence reads: CASNGTGKTDTQYF. As DNA, the CDR3 is TGTGCCAGCAATGGGACAGGAAAGACAGATACGCAGTATTTT.

V gene TRBV30 combines with J gene TRBJ1-5; unclear D gene. Trimming took off 5 bases at V and 1 base at J, with 9 bases between the two ends. From germline, CDR1 is GTSNPN and CDR2 SVGIG (reference sequence). CDR3 length equals 13 residues. The CDR3 DNA sequence: TGTGCCTGGTCTGGAGAAAGCAATCAGCCCCAGCATTTT. This encodes CAWSGESNQPQHF.

This sequence joins TRBV6-4 and TRBJ2-2; D unresolved. Germline V gene sequence: CDR1 MRHNA, CDR2 SNTAGT. With 5 bases removed from V and 5 bases from J, the gap between germline ends came to 12 bases. CDR3 length: 14 amino acids. The CDR3 nucleotides read TGTGCCAGCAGTTCTAGTGTGTGGACCGGGGAGCTGTTTTTT. Its translation is CASSSSVWTGELFF.

V gene TRBV5-8 combines with J gene TRBJ1-5, with D tentatively TRBD1 (6 bases). Germline assignment: CDR1 SGHTS and CDR2 YDEGEE. V dropped 4 bases and J dropped 7 bases, with 15 bases sitting between them. The CDR3 loop spans 14 amino acids. CDR3 DNA sequence: TGTGCCAGCAGCCTAGGGACACTCCAGCAGCCCCAGCATTTT. It translates to CASSLGTLQQPQHF.

This rearrangement joins TRBV2 to TRBJ2-3, with 10 bases fitting TRBD1. This CDR3 contains 15 residues. Germline V gene lookup returns CDR1 SNHLY and CDR2 FYNNEI. Losses at the gene ends were 4 bases for V and 3 bases for J; bases not matched to a gene: 4. The CDR3 DNA sequence: TGTGCCAGCAGTGGCCGGGACAGGGGTACAGATACGCAGTATTTT. This encodes CASSGRDRGTDTQYF.

A single count supports this clone. The chain combines TRBV6-5 with TRBJ2-7; D remains unclear. CDR1 and CDR2 (germline): MNHEY, SVGAGI. V lost 9 bases to trimming and J lost 5 bases, with 17 bases between them. This CDR3 is built from 13 residues. The CDR3 nucleotides are TGTGCCAGTAATCCGTGGGTCCGGGACGAGCAGTACTTC. The encoded protein is CASNPWVRDEQYF.

The genes are TRBV6-5 and TRBJ2-7; 13 bases match TRBD2. Looked up from germline, CDR1 is MNHEY and CDR2 is SVGAGI. The trim removed 6 bases at V and 6 bases at J, leaving 2 bases unmatched. This CDR3 has 13 amino acids. The CDR3 loop reads CASRLAGGREQYF. As DNA, the CDR3 is TGTGCCAGCAGACTAGCGGGAGGGCGCGAGCAGTACTTC.

This clone has a handful of counts. The gene calls are TRBV7-8 and TRBJ1-2, with 7 bases fitting TRBD1. V lost 1 base, J lost 3 bases, and 17 bases stayed unmatched. Germline assignment: CDR1 SGHVS and CDR2 FQNEAQ. CDR3 length equals 19 residues. The CDR3 protein is CASSLVGRDSPPRDYGYTF. DNA of the CDR3: TGTGCCAGCAGCTTAGTCGGGCGGGACAGTCCTCCCCGTGACTATGGCTACACCTTC.

The gene calls are TRBV28 and TRBJ1-2; TRBD1 aligns across 8 bases. V trimming: 3 bases; J trimming: 5 bases; junction bases outside the gene matches: 5. Germline V gene lookup returns CDR1 MDHEN and CDR2 SYDVKM. The CDR3 is 14 amino acids. DNA for the CDR3: TGTGCCAGCAGTTTCTATGGACAGGGTTATGGCTACACCTTC. It encodes CASSFYGQGYGYTF.

In this sample, this clone turned up once. The chain uses TRBV27 and TRBJ2-1; D gene ambiguous. There are 14 residues in the CDR3. The germline V gene encodes CDR1 MNHEY and CDR2 SMNVEV (reference sequence). The ends were cut back, 5 bases at V and 10 bases at J, with 18 bases in the middle. The CDR3 is CASSATSRVSEQFF. The CDR3 bases are TGTGCCAGCAGTGCAACTTCCCGGGTCTCGGAGCAGTTCTTC.

The rearrangement links TRBV5-1 to TRBJ1-1; TRBD1 agrees at 8 bases. The CDR3 is 13 amino acids. V lost 5 bases to trimming and J lost 5 bases; unmatched junction nucleotides: 5. Germline CDR1 reads SGHRS; CDR2 reads YFSETQ. The CDR3 spells CASRAGQGTEAFF. The CDR3 DNA sequence: TGCGCCAGCAGGGCCGGACAGGGTACTGAAGCTTTCTTT.

This chain joins TRBV13 and TRBJ2-7, with TRBD1 matching over 7 bases. CDR1 and CDR2 from the germline V gene are PRHDT and FYEKMQ (reference sequence). V shed 1 base and J 3 bases; nucleotides not matched to a gene: 6. The CDR3 consists of 15 residues. The CDR3 is CASSLAPGGIYEQYF. CDR3 DNA: TGTGCCAGCAGCTTAGCTCCAGGGGGAATCTACGAGCAGTACTTC.

The chain employs TRBV7-3 and TRBJ2-7; TRBD1 might be the D (5 bases). Looked up from germline, CDR1 is SGHTA and CDR2 is FQGTGA. The V gene lost 2 bases and the J gene lost 0 bases, with 11 bases spanning the gap. CDR3 length equals 15 residues. This chain's CDR3 is CASSLGPGNSYEQYF. For the CDR3, the DNA is TGTGCCAGCAGCTTAGGGCCAGGGAACTCCTACGAGCAGTACTTC.

This clone was counted once. The J gene is TRBJ2-1, the V gene TRBV30, with 13 nucleotides matching TRBD2. The CDR3 spans 15 residues. The junction had 9 bases not matched to a gene; V was cut back by 7 bases and J by 6 bases. Per the germline V gene, CDR1 is GTSNPN and CDR2 is SVGIG (reference sequence). CDR3 protein: CASAPTSGGTNEQFF. The DNA of the CDR3 is TGTGCCTCGGCCCCGACTAGCGGGGGGACCAATGAGCAGTTCTTC.

The V call is TRBV9, the J call TRBJ2-3; 8 bases are a match to TRBD2. The ends lost 0 bases at V and 5 bases at J; junction bases unmatched: 5. Looked up from germline, CDR1 is SGDLS and CDR2 is YYNGEE. This CDR3 has 15 amino acids. CDR3 coding DNA: TGTGCCAGCAGCGTAGAAGCCCGGGGGGGAGATACGCAGTATTTT. This translates into CASSVEARGGDTQYF.

The J gene is TRBJ2-1, the V gene TRBV5-1, with D possibly being TRBD2 (5 bases). The CDR3 consists of 15 residues. V dropped 3 bases and J dropped 0 bases, with 10 bases sitting between them. CDR1 is SGHRS and CDR2 is YFSETQ in the germline V gene. CDR3 residues: CASSSNGDSYNEQFF. CDR3 nucleotides: TGCGCCAGCAGCTCCAACGGGGACTCCTACAATGAGCAGTTCTTC.

The rearrangement joins TRBV9 to TRBJ1-2; maybe TRBD1 (6 bases). Looked up from germline, CDR1 is SGDLS and CDR2 is YYNGEE. The CDR3 has 15 amino acids. V was trimmed by 0 bases and J by 3 bases, leaving 12 bases between them. The DNA for the CDR3 is TGTGCCAGCAGCGTAGCAGGGGAGAGGTACTATGGCTACACCTTC. Translation: CASSVAGERYYGYTF.

The CDR3 sequence is CASSFLLNTEAFF. The CDR3 region has the DNA TGTGCCAGCAGCTTCCTACTGAACACTGAAGCTTTCTTT. The J gene is TRBJ1-1, the V gene TRBV11-3; D is ambiguous. The CDR3 runs 13 residues. Trimming left V 3 bases short and J 0 bases short, with 5 bases between. The germline gives CDR1 SGHNT, CDR2 YENEEA.

The gene calls are TRBV24-1 and TRBJ1-5; 7 positions match TRBD1. J was trimmed by 1 base and V by 7 bases; bases with no gene match: 6. CDR3 length: 15 amino acids. Germline CDR1 and CDR2: KGHDR and SFDVKD. The CDR3 region has the DNA TGTGCCACCAGCCAGGGGGGACGAAGCAATCAGCCCCAGCATTTT. This sequence encodes CATSQGGRSNQPQHF.

The chain employs TRBV3-1 (or the pseudogene TRBV3-2) and TRBJ2-3, with 9 nucleotides matching TRBD2. The J segment lost 1 base and the V segment lost 3 bases, leaving 2 bases of the junction unmatched. Germline CDR1 and CDR2: LGHDT and YNNKEL (reference sequence). This CDR3 contains 15 residues. CDR3 DNA: TGTGCCAGCAGCCAGCGGGGGGGCGGCACAGATACGCAGTATTTT. Encoded protein: CASSQRGGGTDTQYF.

This chain uses TRBV7-8 with TRBJ2-7, with a weak D call TRBD1 (5 bases). The CDR3 totals 14 residues. Germline values: CDR1 SGHVS, CDR2 FQNEAQ. V lost 5 bases, J lost 2 bases, and 13 bases lay in between. The CDR3 bases are TGTGCCAGCAGCGGAGACAGCAGAACCTACGAGCAGTACTTC. This gives the protein CASSGDSRTYEQYF.

The V call is TRBV19, the J call TRBJ2-7; 8 bases match TRBD1. The CDR3 extends over 12 amino acids. Germline V gives CDR1 LNHDA, CDR2 SQIVND (reference sequence). The CDR3 spells CAHRGFGDEQYF. Written as DNA, the CDR3 is TGTGCTCACAGGGGGTTTGGAGACGAGCAGTACTTC.

The gene calls are TRBV18 and TRBJ1-1, with D maybe TRBD1 (5 bases). CDR1 and CDR2 (germline): KGHSH, LQKENI. Trimming took 7 bases from V and 5 from J, leaving 20 bases between them. The CDR3 sequence is 15 residues long. In DNA form, the CDR3 reads TGTGCCAGCTGTATCAGGGTGGGGTGTAGGACTGAAGCTTTCTTT. Protein: CASCIRVGCRTEAFF.

The chain couples TRBV7-2 to TRBJ2-7, with a weak D call TRBD1 (6 bases). Germline V gene lookup returns CDR1 SGHTA and CDR2 FQGNSA. The CDR3 runs 14 residues. V was cut by 1 base and J by 9 bases, with 16 bases left in between. The CDR3 here is CASSLVLGGDRQYF. CDR3 sequence (DNA): TGTGCCAGCAGCTTAGTCTTAGGGGGAGATCGGCAGTACTTC.

V is TRBV7-8 and J is TRBJ2-7; 7 bases agree with TRBD1. Germline V lookup: CDR1 SGHVS, CDR2 FQNEAQ. The CDR3 is 16 amino acids. V was clipped by 3 bases and J by 1 base; unmatched bases: 9. CDR3 sequence reads: CASSFGAGGPSYEQYF. The CDR3 DNA reads as TGTGCCAGCAGCTTCGGCGCAGGGGGTCCATCCTACGAGCAGTACTTC.

The gene calls are TRBV2 and TRBJ2-1; D unclear. The ends were cut back, 6 bases at V and 14 bases at J, with 17 bases in the middle. Germline V lookup: CDR1 SNHLY, CDR2 FYNNEI. This CDR3 comprises 12 residues. DNA of the CDR3: TGTGCCAGCAGCGCAAGACTGGGTGGTGAGTTCTTC. It yields the protein CASSARLGGEFF.